This T cell receptor (beta chain) was sequenced in a study of CD4 T cells in relation to SARS-CoV-2 and coronaviruses. Study-level background: ViraFEST: approximately nine-day antigen culture of PBMCs, then TCR beta CDR3 sequencing. Whole-study findings and limits: In around 60% of donors, memory CD4+ clonotypes crossrecognized SARS-CoV-2 and at least one common cold coronavirus spike.

The method was immunoSEQ multiplex PCR; TCRdb's version includes in-frame clones alone and lacks a portion of them. The sample has 18,000 or so clones; 60% to 75% are singletons. Germline CDR1 and CDR2: MDHEN and SYDVKM. The ends were cut back, 3 bases at V and 1 base at J, with 10 bases in the middle. CDR3 length: 15 residues. Before the COVID-19 pandemic, during about 2011-2018, CD4+ T cells were taken from unexposed donors. The cells were cultured for roughly 11 days before CD4+ T cells were isolated. Testing used SARS-CoV-2 S/N and four cold-coronavirus spikes on unexposed-donor CD4+ T cells, cells permitting. Each well had a few million PBMCs in approximately 5% human AB serum with IL-2. Points on this clone: Its cognate antigen is unknown.

Material: CD4+ T cells from PBMCs, cultured in vitro. The receptor's source is a human donor in good health. This sequence joins TRBV28 and TRBJ1-5, with D perhaps TRBD1 (6 bases). In DNA, the CDR3 is TGTGCCAGCAGTTTCTTGGGGGCCAGCAATCAGCCCCAGCATTTT. Translated, it gives CASSFLGASNQPQHF.